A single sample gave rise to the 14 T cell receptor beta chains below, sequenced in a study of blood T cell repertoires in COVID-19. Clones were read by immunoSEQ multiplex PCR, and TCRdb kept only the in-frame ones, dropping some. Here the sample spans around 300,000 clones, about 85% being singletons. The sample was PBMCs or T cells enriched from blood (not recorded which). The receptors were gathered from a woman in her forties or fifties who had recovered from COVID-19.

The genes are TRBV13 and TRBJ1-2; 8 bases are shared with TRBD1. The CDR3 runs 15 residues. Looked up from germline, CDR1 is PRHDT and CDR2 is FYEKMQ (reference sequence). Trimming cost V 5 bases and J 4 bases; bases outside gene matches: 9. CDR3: CASSHRQGTGYGYTF. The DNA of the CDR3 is TGTGCCAGCAGCCATCGACAGGGGACCGGCTATGGCTACACCTTC.

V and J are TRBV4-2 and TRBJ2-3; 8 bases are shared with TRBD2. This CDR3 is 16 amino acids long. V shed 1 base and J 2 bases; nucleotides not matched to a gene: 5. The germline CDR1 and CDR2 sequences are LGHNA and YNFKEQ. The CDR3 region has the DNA TGTGCCAGCAGCCAAGGTACTAGCGGTGTCACAGATACGCAGTATTTT. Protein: CASSQGTSGVTDTQYF.

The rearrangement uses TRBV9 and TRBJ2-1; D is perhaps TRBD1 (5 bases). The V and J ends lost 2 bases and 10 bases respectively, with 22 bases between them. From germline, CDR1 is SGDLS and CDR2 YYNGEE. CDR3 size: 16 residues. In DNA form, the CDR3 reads TGTGCCAGCAGCGTGAGTACAGGACCGGCCAGTCGGGAGCAGTTCTTC. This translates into CASSVSTGPASREQFF.

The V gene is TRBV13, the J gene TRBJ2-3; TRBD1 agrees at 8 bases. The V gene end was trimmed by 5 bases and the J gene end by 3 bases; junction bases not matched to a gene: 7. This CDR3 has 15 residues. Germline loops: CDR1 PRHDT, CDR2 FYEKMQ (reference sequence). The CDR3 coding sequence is TGTGCCAGCAGCCTCCAGACAGGGGCTACAGATACGCAGTATTTT. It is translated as CASSLQTGATDTQYF.

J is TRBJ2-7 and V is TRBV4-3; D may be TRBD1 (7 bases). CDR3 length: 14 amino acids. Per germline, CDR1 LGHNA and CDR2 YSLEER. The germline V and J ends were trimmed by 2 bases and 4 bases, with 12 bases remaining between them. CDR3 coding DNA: TGCGCCAGCAGCCAACAGACAGGGAGGTACGAGCAGTACTTC. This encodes CASSQQTGRYEQYF.

CDR3 in amino acids: CASSFHSGGQNNEQFF. Written as DNA, the CDR3 is TGTGCCAGCAGTTTCCACAGTGGGGGACAGAACAATGAGCAGTTCTTC. The J gene is TRBJ2-1, the V gene TRBV27; the match to TRBD1 covers 7 bases. V lost 3 bases to trimming and J lost 5 bases; unmatched junction nucleotides: 10. The CDR3 contains 16 residues. Germline CDR1 is MNHEY and CDR2 is SMNVEV (reference sequence).

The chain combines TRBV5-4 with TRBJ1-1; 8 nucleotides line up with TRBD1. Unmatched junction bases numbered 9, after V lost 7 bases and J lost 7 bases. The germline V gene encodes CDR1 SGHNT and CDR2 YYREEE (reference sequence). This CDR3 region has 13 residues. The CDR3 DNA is TGTGCCAGCGGTCCACAGGGGGGGGTTGAAGCTTTCTTT. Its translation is CASGPQGGVEAFF.

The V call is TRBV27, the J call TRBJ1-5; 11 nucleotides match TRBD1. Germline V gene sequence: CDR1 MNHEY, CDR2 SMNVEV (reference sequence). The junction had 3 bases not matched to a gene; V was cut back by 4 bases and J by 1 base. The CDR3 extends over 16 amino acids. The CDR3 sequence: CASSWTGGVSNQPQHF. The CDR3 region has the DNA TGTGCCAGCAGTTGGACAGGGGGCGTGAGCAATCAGCCCCAGCATTTT.

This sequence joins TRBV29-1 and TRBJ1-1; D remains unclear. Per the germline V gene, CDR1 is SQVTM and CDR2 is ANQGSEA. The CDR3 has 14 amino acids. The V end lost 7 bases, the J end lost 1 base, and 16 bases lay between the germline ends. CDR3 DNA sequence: TGCAGCGGAGAGGGTGGTGGTCGGAACACTGAAGCTTTCTTT. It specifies CSGEGGGRNTEAFF. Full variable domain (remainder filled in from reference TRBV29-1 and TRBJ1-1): SAVISQKPSRDICQRGTSLTIQCQVDSQVTMMFWYRQQPGQSLTLIATANQGSEATYESGFVIDKFPISRPNLTFSTLTVSNMSPEDSSIYLCSGEGGGRNTEAFFGQGTRLTVV.

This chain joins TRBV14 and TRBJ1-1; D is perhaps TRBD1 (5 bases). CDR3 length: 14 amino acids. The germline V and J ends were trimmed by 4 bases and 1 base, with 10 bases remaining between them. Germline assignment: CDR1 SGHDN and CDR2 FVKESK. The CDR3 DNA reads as TGTGCCAGCAGCCGCTTTGGACAGAACACTGAAGCTTTCTTT. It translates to CASSRFGQNTEAFF.

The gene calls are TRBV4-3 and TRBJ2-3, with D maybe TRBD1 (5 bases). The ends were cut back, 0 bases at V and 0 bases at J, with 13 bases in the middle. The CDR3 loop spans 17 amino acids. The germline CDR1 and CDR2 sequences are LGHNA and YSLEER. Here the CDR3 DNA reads TGCGCCAGCAGCCAAGATACAGGAGTATCTAGCACAGATACGCAGTATTTT. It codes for CASSQDTGVSSTDTQYF.

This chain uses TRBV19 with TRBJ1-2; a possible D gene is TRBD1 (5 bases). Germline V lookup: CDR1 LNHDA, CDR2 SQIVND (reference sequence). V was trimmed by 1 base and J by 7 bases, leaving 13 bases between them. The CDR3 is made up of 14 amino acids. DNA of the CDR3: TGTGCCAGTAGTATAGGGGCAGGGTCAAGTGGCTACACCTTC. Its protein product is CASSIGAGSSGYTF.

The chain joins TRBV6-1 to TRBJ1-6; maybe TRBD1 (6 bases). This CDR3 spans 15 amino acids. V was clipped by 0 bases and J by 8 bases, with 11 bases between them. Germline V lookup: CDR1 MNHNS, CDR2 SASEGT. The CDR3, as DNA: TGTGCCAGCAGTGAAGCTTACAGGGTGTATTCACCCCTCCACTTT. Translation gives CASSEAYRVYSPLHF.

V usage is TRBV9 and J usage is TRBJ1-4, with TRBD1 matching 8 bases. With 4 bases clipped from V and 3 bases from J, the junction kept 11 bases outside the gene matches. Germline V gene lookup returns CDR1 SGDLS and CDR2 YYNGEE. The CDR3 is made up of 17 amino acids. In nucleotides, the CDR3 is TGTGCCAGCAGCCCCTTGGTTGTCAGGGGGCCTAATGAAAAACTGTTTTTT. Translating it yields CASSPLVVRGPNEKLFF.